The source of this T cell receptor beta chain is a study of patients and donors after allogeneic stem cell transplantation. From the RT-PCR reads, TCRdb called clonotypes with MiXCR, one entry per CDR3 protein. The data hold about 160,000 distinct CDR3 sequences, with roughly 30% observed a single time. CDR1 MNHEY and CDR2 SVGAGI come from the germline V gene. The germline V and J ends were trimmed by 3 bases and 4 bases, with 11 bases remaining between them. The CDR3 extends over 14 amino acids. Sample: blood, either unsorted or a sorted T cell fraction (not recorded which). This TCR was recovered from a human donor who was either an allogeneic HSCT recipient or a stem cell or donor lymphocyte infusion donor (not recorded which). It is not recorded whose cells these are; they may come from a transplant donor. The chain joins TRBV6-5 to TRBJ2-3; D gene unclear. The CDR3 loop reads CASSYRWASDTQYF. In DNA, the CDR3 is TGTGCCAGCAGTTATCGGTGGGCCTCAGATACGCAGTATTTT.